The clone carrying this T cell receptor beta chain was detected once. This sample was taken from a study of blood T cell repertoires in COVID-19. Clones were sequenced by immunoSEQ multiplex PCR, and TCRdb holds only the in-frame ones, with some missing. Of around 220,000 clones in the sample, 86% were seen once. Trimming pared 2 bases from V and 7 bases from J, leaving 15 bases between. The germline V gene has CDR1 GTSNPN and CDR2 SVGIG (reference sequence). The CDR3 is 14 amino acids. The TCR comes from a man between 45 and 60 years old with acute or convalescent COVID-19. The genes are TRBV30 and TRBJ1-5, with D perhaps matching TRBD1 (5 bases). Material: peripheral blood. CDR3 bases: TGTGCCTGGAGTCCACAGGATACTATACAGCCCCAGCATTTT. Amino acids: CAWSPQDTIQPQHF. Full variable domain (outside the CDR3, taken from reference TRBV30 and TRBJ1-5): SQTIHQWPATLVQPVGSPLSLECTVEGTSNPNLYWYRQAAGRGLQLLFYSVGIGQISSEVPQNLSASRPQDRQFILSSKKLLLSDSGFYLCAWSPQDTIQPQHFGDGTRLSIL.